These T cell receptor beta chains were read from a single sample in a study of PD-L1 blockade in urothelial cancer. Data came from immunoSEQ multiplex PCR; TCRdb stores just in-frame clones and leaves some out. The sample includes approximately 44,000 clones, about 90% of them seen just once. The sequenced sample was PBMCs, obtained around atezolizumab (anti-PD-L1) treatment. The source of these receptors is a man aged 65 to 79 with urothelial cancer. CDR3s include the opening cysteine and the closing phenylalanine or tryptophan. Each record gives: CDR3 length, clone size, V gene, D gene, J gene, CDR3 DNA, CDR3 protein. A D gene is named only where the DNA matches it firmly. Expanded clones get a size class; other rows say once, few or many, or leave the size out.

12	.	TRBV6-1	.	TRBJ2-7	TGTGCCAGCAGAAGGCTAGCCTACGAGCAGTACTTC	CASRRLAYEQYF
15	.	TRBV6-6	.	TRBJ1-3	TGTGCCAGCAGTTACTCGGCAGGCTCTGGAAACACCATATATTTT	CASSYSAGSGNTIYF
18	.	TRBV10-2	TRBD2	TRBJ2-3	TGCGCCAGCAGTGAGTCCGGGACTAGCGGGAGAAGAACAGATACGCAGTATTTT	CASSESGTSGRRTDTQYF
15	few	TRBV9	.	TRBJ1-2	TGTGCCAGCAGCGTAGCGGGGCAGGGGTACTATGGCTACACCTTC	CASSVAGQGYYGYTF
14	.	TRBV6-5	.	TRBJ1-3	TGTGCCAGCAACCGAGGGGGCTCTGGAAACACCATATATTTT	CASNRGGSGNTIYF
15	.	TRBV11-2	TRBD2	TRBJ2-1	TGTGCCAGCAGCCAGGCCGGGACTAGCGTTGATGAGCAGTTCTTC	CASSQAGTSVDEQFF
19	.	TRBV30	.	TRBJ2-3	TGTGCCTGGAGTGTAGAAATAAGTTTAGAGTTTGCCCCGACAGATACGCAGTATTTT	CAWSVEISLEFAPTDTQYF
14	once	TRBV19	.	TRBJ1-2	TGTGCCACAATAAGGGACCCTGCGGGAAAGGACTACACCTTC	CATIRDPAGKDYTF
15	.	TRBV2	.	TRBJ2-3	TGTGCCAGCAGTGAGGTCGTAGCCAGAAAAGATACGCAGTATTTT	CASSEVVARKDTQYF
15	few	TRBV5-1	.	TRBJ2-2	TGCGCCAGCAGCTTGGCCGAGTTCGGCACCGGGGAGCTGTTTTTT	CASSLAEFGTGELFF
16	.	TRBV7-2	TRBD2	TRBJ2-3	TGTGCCAGCAGCTTCGGACTAGCGGCAAGGGCAGATACGCAGTATTTT	CASSFGLAARADTQYF
16	.	TRBV27	TRBD1	TRBJ1-5	TGTGCCAGCAGTCGCAACCCAACAGGGGCCAATCAGCCCCAGCATTTT	CASSRNPTGANQPQHF
17	.	TRBV5-1	TRBD2	TRBJ2-3	TGCGCCAGCAGCCTCTTGGGGACTAGCTCGAGCACAGATACGCAGTATTTT	CASSLLGTSSSTDTQYF
16	.	TRBV19	.	TRBJ1-3	TGTGCCAGTAGTGTCTCAACAGGGAACTCTGGAAACACCATATATTTT	CASSVSTGNSGNTIYF
13	.	TRBV10-2	.	TRBJ2-7	TGCGCCAGCAGTGAAGGACAATTATACGAGCAGTACTTC	CASSEGQLYEQYF
15	.	TRBV11-1	TRBD2	TRBJ2-2	TGTGCCAGCAGGCGACTAGCGACGAACACCGGGGAGCTGTTTTTT	CASRRLATNTGELFF
19	.	TRBV5-6	TRBD1	TRBJ2-2	TGTGCCAGCAGCTTGGCCGGGACAGGGAAGATAAGTAGAGCCGGGGAGCTGTTTTTT	CASSLAGTGKISRAGELFF
16	.	TRBV28	.	TRBJ1-1	TGTGCCAGCAGTTCAATGATCAGGGGAGGGGGCACTGAAGCTTTCTTT	CASSSMIRGGGTEAFF
15	.	TRBV6-5	.	TRBJ2-7	TGTGCCAGCAGTCTTATTGTTGGCCAGACCTACGAGCAGTACTTC	CASSLIVGQTYEQYF
13	.	TRBV6-6	TRBD2	TRBJ2-7	TGTGCCAGCAGCCCACGGGGGGGGTACGAGCAGTACTTC	CASSPRGGYEQYF
15	.	TRBV7-8	.	TRBJ1-1	TGTGCCAGCAGTCCCCCTGGGGTGAGGGACACTGAAGCTTTCTTT	CASSPPGVRDTEAFF
15	.	TRBV19	.	TRBJ2-5	TGTGCCAGTAGTCACAGACTACTAGGGAAAGAGACCCAGTACTTC	CASSHRLLGKETQYF
14	few	TRBV5-1	TRBD1	TRBJ1-1	TGCGCCAGCAGCTTAGACAGGGAGTACACTGAAGCTTTCTTT	CASSLDREYTEAFF
18	.	TRBV2	TRBD2	TRBJ2-7	TGTGCCAGCAGTGTCACCCCAGGGGGGACTAGCGGGGGCTACGAGCAGTACTTC	CASSVTPGGTSGGYEQYF
15	.	TRBV28	.	TRBJ2-1	TGTGCCAGTTCTTTCAGGGATTTTCAAGGCAATGAGCAGTTCTTC	CASSFRDFQGNEQFF
11	.	TRBV6-1	.	TRBJ2-7	TGTGCCAGCAGTCGAGGAGGGGAGCAGTACTTC	CASSRGGEQYF
11	.	TRBV20-1	.	TRBJ2-7	TGCAGTGCTAGGCCTGGAGGGGAGCAGTACTTC	CSARPGGEQYF
14	.	TRBV19	.	TRBJ2-7	TGTGCCAGTAGTCGACAGTCGAGCTCCTACGAGCAGTACTTC	CASSRQSSSYEQYF
17	.	TRBV29-1	TRBD1	TRBJ2-7	TGCAGCGTTGAATGGACTGGGGAGACAGGGGCATCCTACGAGCAGTACTTC	CSVEWTGETGASYEQYF
15	.	TRBV5-4	TRBD1	TRBJ2-7	TGTGCCAGCAGTTCAGACAGGGAGTTGGCCTACGAGCAGTACTTC	CASSSDRELAYEQYF
13	.	TRBV4-2	TRBD2	TRBJ2-7	TGTGCCAGCAGCCGCGGGGCGGGGGTCGAGCAGTACTTC	CASSRGAGVEQYF
16	.	TRBV7-3	.	TRBJ1-2	TGTGCCAGCAGCTTAACAGGGGCTTCCGCTAACTATGGCTACACCTTC	CASSLTGASANYGYTF
14	.	TRBV28	TRBD1	TRBJ2-5	TGTGCCAGCAGGGGACAGGCGGGCCAAGAGACCCAGTACTTC	CASRGQAGQETQYF
15	.	TRBV28	TRBD2	TRBJ2-7	TGTGCCAGCAGTTTCCCCCAGCGGGGCTTCTACGAGCAGTACTTC	CASSFPQRGFYEQYF
16	.	TRBV27	.	TRBJ2-2	TGTGCCAGCAGTTGGGGCAGGGGATGGGGCACCGGGGAGCTGTTTTTT	CASSWGRGWGTGELFF
17	once	TRBV5-1	TRBD2	TRBJ2-2	TGCGCCAGCAGCTTGGGGACTAGCGGGACGGGCACCGGGGAGCTGTTTTTT	CASSLGTSGTGTGELFF
17	.	TRBV27	.	TRBJ2-1	TGTGCCAGCAGTTTATCCGACGGATTAAGCGGATACAATGAGCAGTTCTTC	CASSLSDGLSGYNEQFF
15	once	TRBV19	TRBD1	TRBJ2-1	TGTGCCAGTAGTAATAGGGGACAGGGGGCCGATGAGCAGTTCTTC	CASSNRGQGADEQFF
14	.	TRBV27	TRBD2	TRBJ2-1	TGTGCCAGTAAGCGCCTAGCGGAGTACAATGAGCAGTTCTTC	CASKRLAEYNEQFF
15	.	TRBV5-6	TRBD1	TRBJ2-7	TGTGCCAGCAGCTTTAGACAGGGGGGGCCCTACGAGCAGTACTTC	CASSFRQGGPYEQYF
15	.	TRBV6-1	TRBD2	TRBJ2-1	TGTGCCAGCAGTGAAATGGGAGGGCCTGGCCATGAGCAGTTCTTC	CASSEMGGPGHEQFF
17	.	TRBV2	TRBD2	TRBJ2-1	TGTGCCAGCAGACTACTGACTAGCGGGAGGGGCTACAATGAGCAGTTCTTC	CASRLLTSGRGYNEQFF
14	once	TRBV5-1	.	TRBJ2-5	TGCGCCAGCAGCTTCCTTGGACAAGAAGAGACCCAGTACTTC	CASSFLGQEETQYF
14	.	TRBV15	TRBD1	TRBJ2-5	TGTGCCACCAGCAGGACAGGGGGCATGGAGACCCAGTACTTC	CATSRTGGMETQYF
14	.	TRBV10-1	TRBD2	TRBJ2-7	TGCGCCAGCCGTCTGCGGGAGCGCGGCTACGAGCAGTACTTC	CASRLRERGYEQYF
14	few	TRBV30	.	TRBJ1-2	TGTGCCTGGATTAGGGAGGGCGTCCCCTATGGCTACACCTTC	CAWIREGVPYGYTF
14	.	TRBV5-4	TRBD1	TRBJ2-3	TGTGCCAGCAGCTTGCAGGGGGCCGATCATACGCAGTATTTT	CASSLQGADHTQYF
13	.	TRBV27	.	TRBJ2-7	TGTGCCAGCAGTTTATCCGGGAGTTACGAGCAGTACTTC	CASSLSGSYEQYF
16	.	TRBV29-1	.	TRBJ2-7	TGCAGCGTTGAAGATTGGGCTGCCGGGGGTACCTACGAGCAGTACTTC	CSVEDWAAGGTYEQYF
15	.	TRBV5-1	.	TRBJ2-7	TGCGCCAGCAGCTCAGAGACAGGAATTAACTACGAGCAGTACTTC	CASSSETGINYEQYF
13	.	TRBV28	TRBD2	TRBJ2-7	TGTGCCAGCAGTTTGGGAGGGGCAGGGGAGCAGTACTTC	CASSLGGAGEQYF
11	few	TRBV6-1	.	TRBJ1-1	TGTGCCCTCGCGAGGTCCCATGAAGCTTTCTTT	CALARSHEAFF
16	few	TRBV14	TRBD1	TRBJ2-5	TGTGCCAGCAGCCAATACCCCAGGACAGGGCAAGAGACCCAGTACTTC	CASSQYPRTGQETQYF
15	.	TRBV6-1	TRBD2	TRBJ2-2	TGTGCCAGCAGTAGCGGGAGGGCCCTTACCGGGGAGCTGTTTTTT	CASSSGRALTGELFF
15	.	TRBV19	TRBD1	TRBJ1-1	TGTGCCAGTAGTATAGCCAGGACAGGGAGCACTGAAGCTTTCTTT	CASSIARTGSTEAFF